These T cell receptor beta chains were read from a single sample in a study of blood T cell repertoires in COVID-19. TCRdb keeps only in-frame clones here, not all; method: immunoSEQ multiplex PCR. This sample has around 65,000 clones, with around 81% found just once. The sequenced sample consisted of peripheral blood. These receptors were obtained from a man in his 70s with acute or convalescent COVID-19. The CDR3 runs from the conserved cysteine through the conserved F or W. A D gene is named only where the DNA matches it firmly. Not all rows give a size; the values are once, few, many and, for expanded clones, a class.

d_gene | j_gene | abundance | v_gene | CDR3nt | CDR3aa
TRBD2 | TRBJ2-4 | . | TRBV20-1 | TGCAGTGCTAGTTGGTCTAGCGGGGGGGAGAAAAACATTCAGTACTTC | CSASWSSGGEKNIQYF
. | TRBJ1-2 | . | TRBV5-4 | TGTGCCAGCAGCGCCCCCGGAGGAAACTATGGCTACACCTTC | CASSAPGGNYGYTF
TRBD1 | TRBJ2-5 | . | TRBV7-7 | TGTGCTAGCAGCTTGGGACAGGAGATCCAAGAGACCCAGTACTTC | CASSLGQEIQETQYF
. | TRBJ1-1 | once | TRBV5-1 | TGCGCCAGCAGCGGCGGGGCCCTCGGGGCTGAAGCTTTCTTT | CASSGGALGAEAFF
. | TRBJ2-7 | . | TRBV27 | TGTGCCAGCAGTTTAGGCAGGATTACCTACGAGCAGTACTTC | CASSLGRITYEQYF
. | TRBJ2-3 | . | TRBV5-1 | TGCGCCAGCAGCTTGGGGAGGGGACCTAGCACAGATACGCAGTATTTT | CASSLGRGPSTDTQYF
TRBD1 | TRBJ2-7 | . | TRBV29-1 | TGCAGCGTCGGGACAGGGGGCGCAGGCAAGTACTTC | CSVGTGGAGKYF
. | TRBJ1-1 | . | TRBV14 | TGTGCCAGCAGCCGTCAAGTTGGAGAAGAAGCTTTCTTT | CASSRQVGEEAFF
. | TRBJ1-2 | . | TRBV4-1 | TGCGCCAGCAGCCAAGATGCGGGGTCCCTAAACTATGGCTACACCTTC | CASSQDAGSLNYGYTF
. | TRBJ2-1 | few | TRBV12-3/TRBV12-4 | TGTGCCAGCAGTTTAGCGAGGGCAGAGAGACAGTTCTTC | CASSLARAERQFF
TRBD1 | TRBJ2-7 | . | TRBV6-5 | TGTGCCAGCACCAGAGGGGGACAGTCCTACGAGCAGTACTTC | CASTRGGQSYEQYF
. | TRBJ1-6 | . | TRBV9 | TGTGCCAGCAGCGTAGGGCGGGAACAGCCGAGTCCACAATATAATTCACCCCTCCACTTT | CASSVGREQPSPQYNSPLHF
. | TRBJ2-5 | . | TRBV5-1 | TGCGCCAGCAGCTTGACGGTCCAAGAGACCCAGTACTTC | CASSLTVQETQYF
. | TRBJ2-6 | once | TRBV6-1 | TGTGCCAGCAGGCCCCAGGGCTTTGGGGCCAACGTCCTGACTTTC | CASRPQGFGANVLTF
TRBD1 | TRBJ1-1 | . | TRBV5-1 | TGCGCCAGCAGCTTCACAGGACAGGGGGAAACTGAAGCTTTCTTT | CASSFTGQGETEAFF
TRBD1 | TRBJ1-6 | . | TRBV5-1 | TGCGCCAGCAGCCCCCTGCAGGGGGCGGGTTCACCCCTCCACTTT | CASSPLQGAGSPLHF
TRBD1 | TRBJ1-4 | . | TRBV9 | TGTGCCAGCAGCGCCCGACAGGGGGCGCGTTCTAATGAAAAACTGTTTTTT | CASSARQGARSNEKLFF
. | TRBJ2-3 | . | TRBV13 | TGTGCCAGCAGCGAAGCGGGTCGGGGGGATACGCAGTATTTT | CASSEAGRGDTQYF
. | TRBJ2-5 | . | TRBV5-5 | TGTGCCAGCAGCGCTGACTACCAAGAGACCCAGTACTTC | CASSADYQETQYF
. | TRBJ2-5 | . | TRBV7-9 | TGTGCCAGCAGCTTTAGCTGGAGGGCAGGAGAGACCCAGTACTTC | CASSFSWRAGETQYF
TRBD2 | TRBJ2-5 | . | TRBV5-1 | TGCGCCAGCAGCCTGGGACTAGCGGGGTACCTACAAGAGACCCAGTACTTC | CASSLGLAGYLQETQYF
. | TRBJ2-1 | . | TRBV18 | TGTGCCAGCTCACCCGGGGTGACGCCCTCCTACAATGAGCAGTTCTTC | CASSPGVTPSYNEQFF
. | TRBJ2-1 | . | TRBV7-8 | TGTGCCAGCAGCTTAGGGGACTGGAATGAGCAGTTCTTC | CASSLGDWNEQFF
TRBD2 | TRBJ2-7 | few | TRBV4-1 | TGCGCCAGCAGCCAAGGCCGCGGGAGCTCGGACGAGCAGTACTTC | CASSQGRGSSDEQYF
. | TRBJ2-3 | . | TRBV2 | TGTGCCAGCAGTTGGGCAGGCCCTCAGGGTACGCAGTATTTT | CASSWAGPQGTQYF
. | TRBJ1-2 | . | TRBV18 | TGTGCCAGCTCACCACCGGCACCTAACTATGGCTACACCTTC | CASSPPAPNYGYTF
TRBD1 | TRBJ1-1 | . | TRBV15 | TGTGCCACCAGCAATCAACAGGGGGGCACTGAAGCTTTCTTT | CATSNQQGGTEAFF
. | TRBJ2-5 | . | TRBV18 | TGTGCCAGCGCACGCGGCGGGCAAGAGACCCAGTACTTC | CASARGGQETQYF
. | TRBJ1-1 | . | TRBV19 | TGTGCCAGTAGTATGCGGGGGGCCGAAATGAACACTGAAGCTTTCTTT | CASSMRGAEMNTEAFF
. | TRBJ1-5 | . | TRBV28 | TGTGCCAGCAGGCTCGGGGGTGGGACCGCAAAAGAGTTT | CASRLGGGTAKEF
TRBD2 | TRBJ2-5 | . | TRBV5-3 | TGTGCCAGAAGCTCTATGACTAGCGGGGAAAAAGAGACCCAGTACTTC | CARSSMTSGEKETQYF
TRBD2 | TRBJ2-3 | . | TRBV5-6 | TGTGCCAGCAGCTTGAGGACTAGCGGGGGGGCCGGTGCAGATACGCAGTATTTT | CASSLRTSGGAGADTQYF
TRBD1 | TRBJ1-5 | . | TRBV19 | TGTGCCAGTAGTATAGACCAACAGGGGGCGGGTCAGCCCCAGCATTTT | CASSIDQQGAGQPQHF
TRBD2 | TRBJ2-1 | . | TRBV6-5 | TGTGCCAGCAAGATAGCGGGGGGGACCGGTGAGCAGTTCTTC | CASKIAGGTGEQFF
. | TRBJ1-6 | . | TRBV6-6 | TGTGCCAGCAGGGAAGGGACTCCCTCCCTCCACTTT | CASREGTPSLHF
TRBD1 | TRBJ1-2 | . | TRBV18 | TGTGCCAGCTCATCTCTTACAGGGGGCGGACATGGCTACACCTTC | CASSSLTGGGHGYTF
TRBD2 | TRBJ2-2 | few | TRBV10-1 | TGCGCCAGCAGTCCCCTAGCGGGGGGTACCGGGGAGCTGTTTTTT | CASSPLAGGTGELFF
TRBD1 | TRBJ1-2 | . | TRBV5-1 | TGCGCCAGCAGCTCCCCGGACAGGGGGCATGGCTACACCTTC | CASSSPDRGHGYTF
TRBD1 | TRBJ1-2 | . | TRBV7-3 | TGTGCCAGCAGCTTAACGTATGGACAGGGGGCCGGCTACACCTTC | CASSLTYGQGAGYTF
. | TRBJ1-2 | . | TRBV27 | TGTGCCAGCAGTCCATGGGGACAAAAGGGGGGCTACACCTTC | CASSPWGQKGGYTF
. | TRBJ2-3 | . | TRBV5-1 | TGCGCCAGCGGGCTCGGGCGGGGCCTTGGCCCAGATACGCAGTATTTT | CASGLGRGLGPDTQYF
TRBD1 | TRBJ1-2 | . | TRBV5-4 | TGTGCCAGCAGCGGGACCGGGACAGGGAATATTCATGGCTACACCTTC | CASSGTGTGNIHGYTF
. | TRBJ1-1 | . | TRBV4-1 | TGCGCCAGCAGCCAAGAACAGGTCTTACCTGAAGCTTTCTTT | CASSQEQVLPEAFF
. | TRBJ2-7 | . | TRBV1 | TGCACCAGCAACCAAGGAACTGGGCGGGGGGATAACTACGAGCAGTACTTC | CTSNQGTGRGDNYEQYF
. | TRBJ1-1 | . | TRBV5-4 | TGTGCCAGCAGCCCGGGCGGGGGTGCCTTGAACACTGAAGCTTTCTTT | CASSPGGGALNTEAFF
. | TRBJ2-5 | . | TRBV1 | TGCACCAGCAGCCACCCACTACAGGGGGCGAAAGGAGAGACCCAGTACTTC | CTSSHPLQGAKGETQYF
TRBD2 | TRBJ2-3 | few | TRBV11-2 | TGTGCCAGCAGCTTGGCCCTAGCGGGGGGGCCCGCAGATACGCAGTATTTT | CASSLALAGGPADTQYF
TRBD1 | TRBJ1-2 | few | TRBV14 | TGTGCCAGCAGCCGACGCCTGGAGGACAGGGATCGGTCTGGCTACACCTTC | CASSRRLEDRDRSGYTF
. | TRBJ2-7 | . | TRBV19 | TGTGCCAGTAGTATAACCAGGGGAGTCATCGAGCAGTACTTC | CASSITRGVIEQYF
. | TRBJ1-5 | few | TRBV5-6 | TGTGCCAGCAGCAACCGGGGGATAAGGGCCCAGCATTTT | CASSNRGIRAQHF
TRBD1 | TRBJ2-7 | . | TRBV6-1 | TGTGCCAGCAGTGAAGCTCTGAGACAGGGGCGCGAGCAGTACTTC | CASSEALRQGREQYF
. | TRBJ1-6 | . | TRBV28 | TGTGCCAGCAACCTCCGGAGAGGGACATATTCACCCCTCCACTTT | CASNLRRGTYSPLHF
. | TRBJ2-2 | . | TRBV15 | TGTGCCACCAGCCTCAGGGCCGGGGAGCTGTTTTTT | CATSLRAGELFF